The rows below give T cell receptor beta chains drawn from one sample of a study of T-cell memory formation after mild COVID-19. MiXCR, applied by TCRdb to the 5' RACE reads, yields one record per CDR3 protein. This sample yields around 440,000 distinct CDR3 sequences, of which 15% to 20% are seen a single time; 9% to 15% belongs to the top ten. Sequencing was carried out using PBMCs or a T cell subset sorted from them (not recorded which). The origin of the receptors is an adult woman who had mild COVID-19 (a few samples of this study predate the infection). Cell type and time point are not known. Each CDR3 is given with its conserved first and last residue.

v_call,cdr3_aa
TRBV28,CAAAGRYNSPLHF
TRBV4-1,CASSQSLRSLEAFF
TRBV9,CASSDSGTSSYNEQFF
TRBV27,CASRPTGWVEQFF
TRBV6-6,CASSYPGTVRYQPQHF
TRBV27,CASSPRQSSSYEQYF
TRBV20-1,CSASSAGGVDTQYF
TRBV3-1,CASSKGLAGGRSWDTQYF
TRBV5-6,CASSSKLWGGGDSQSSYNEQFF
TRBV3-1,CASSQGSSGFSYEQYF
TRBV7-6,CASSLVAPGRLPYVEQYF
TRBV7-2,CASSLVTGGGVYGSEQFF
TRBV20-1,CSARARTSGIVPYEQYF
TRBV5-1,CASSLGTGLATGELFF
TRBV6-2/TRBV6-3,CASSYRLAGAFF
TRBV27,CASTSQGAYGEQYF
TRBV6-5,CASRPTWGGGNEQFF
TRBV11-3,CASSSLGTRTSGSMDTQYF
TRBV6-2/TRBV6-3,CATLGASGGQETQYF
TRBV5-6,CASSYAGTYEQYF
TRBV20-1,CSASSEGAKNIQYF
TRBV7-2,CASSLATEGKLFF
TRBV4-1,CASRRALTDTQYF
TRBV19,CASSWGTGQGREQYF
TRBV4-2,CASSQRLASDVQYF
TRBV7-2,CASSLSGYLYEQYF
TRBV6-6,CASNRAGNTEAFF
TRBV4-1,CASSRQWGAEQYF
TRBV18,CASSPGTGGFKGNYGYTF
TRBV6-5,CASSPGPRAQFF
TRBV7-9,CASSLVDSGANVLTF
TRBV23-1,CASSQKKSRGSKHSYEQYF